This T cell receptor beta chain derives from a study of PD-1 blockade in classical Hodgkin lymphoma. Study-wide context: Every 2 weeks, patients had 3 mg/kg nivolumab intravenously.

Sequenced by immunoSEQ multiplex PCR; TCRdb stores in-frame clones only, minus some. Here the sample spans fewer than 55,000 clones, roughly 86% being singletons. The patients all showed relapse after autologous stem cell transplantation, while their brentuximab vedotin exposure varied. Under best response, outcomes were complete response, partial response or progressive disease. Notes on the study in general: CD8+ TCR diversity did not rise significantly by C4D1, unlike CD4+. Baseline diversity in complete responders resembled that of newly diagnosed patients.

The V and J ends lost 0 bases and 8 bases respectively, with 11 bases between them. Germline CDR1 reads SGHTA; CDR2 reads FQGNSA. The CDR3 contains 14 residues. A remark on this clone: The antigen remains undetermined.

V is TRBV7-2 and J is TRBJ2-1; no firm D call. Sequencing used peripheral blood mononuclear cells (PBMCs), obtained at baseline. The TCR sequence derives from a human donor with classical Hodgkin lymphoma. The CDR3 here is CASSLAGQLHEQFF. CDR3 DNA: TGTGCCAGCAGCTTAGCTGGGCAGTTACATGAGCAGTTCTTC.